Reported below is one T cell receptor beta chain. Its antigen is unknown. Researchers sequenced unsorted PBMC DNA using ten immunoSEQ deep assay plates. In the original processing: ImmunoSEQ only sent back junction sequences with no quality scores, so filtering was done differently. Clones were read by immunoSEQ multiplex PCR, and TCRdb kept only the in-frame ones, dropping some. The V and J calls and clone size were taken over from that table, and D and trimming were inferred from the DNA. The table has hundreds of thousands of clones, more than 70% seen once. The data are from a study of shared clonotypes between healthy human individuals. Tens of millions of PBMCs went into genomic DNA for unsorted samples. In germline, CDR1 is SGHAT, CDR2 FQNNGV. The CDR3 loop spans 14 amino acids. V lost 4 bases and J lost 5; bases outside the gene matches: 7. Findings and caveats of the study: Only blood was sampled, and tissue TCR repertoires likely differ from blood ones.

This chain uses TRBV11-2 with TRBJ1-2; 7 positions agree with TRBD1. Source material: PBMCs. The clonotype comes from a woman in her 40s in good health. Some clones in this sample may be carry-over from other donors' samples. The CDR3 region has the DNA TGTGCCAGCAGCTCGAGACAGGGTAGGTATGGCTACACCTTC. Residues: CASSSRQGRYGYTF.